A single sample is the source of the 21 T cell receptor beta chains below, sequenced in a study of T cells in Graves' hyperthyroidism and ophthalmopathy. Amplified regions were TCR beta CDR3 sequences from RNA transcripts. First-round RT-PCR targeting the TCR CDR3 was performed with the HTBI primer set. MiXCR was run by TCRdb on the multiplex PCR reads, yielding one entry per CDR3 protein. This table holds roughly 740,000 distinct CDR3 sequences, about 16% found once. Specimen: blood. These receptors were taken from a man aged 18 to 29 with Graves' hyperthyroidism.

In its sample, this clonotype was seen a few times. This chain connects TRBV7-2 to TRBJ2-2; D uncertain. Between the trimmed V and J ends, which lost 6 bases and 1 base, there was a span of 6 bases. The germline V gene has CDR1 SGHTA and CDR2 FQGNSA. This CDR3 has 13 amino acids. CDR3 residues: CASRWGNTGELFF. CDR3 sequence (DNA): TGTGCCAGCAGGTGGGGGAACACCGGGGAGCTGTTTTTT.

This clonotype was observed many times. This chain joins TRBV12-3 or TRBV12-4 and TRBJ2-1, with 14 positions matching TRBD2. This CDR3 spans 14 amino acids. Losses at the gene ends were 6 bases for V and 5 bases for J; bases not matched to a gene: 0. The CDR3 sequence: CASRGLAGDNEQFF. The CDR3 DNA reads TGTGCCAGCAGGGGACTAGCGGGAGACAATGAGCAGTTCTTC.

This clonotype was recorded a few times. The V call is TRBV6-1, the J call TRBJ1-4; D remains ambiguous. Germline V gene data show CDR1 as MNHNS and CDR2 as SASEGT. Trimming pared 1 base from V and 8 bases from J, leaving 17 bases between. There are 16 residues in the CDR3. CDR3 region: CASSEGGGRLDEKLFF. The CDR3 bases are TGTGCCAGCAGTGAAGGAGGTGGCAGGTTGGACGAAAAACTGTTTTTT.

There are many counts of this clonotype. The genes are TRBV20-1 and TRBJ2-7, with 10 positions matching TRBD1. Germline V gives CDR1 DFQATT, CDR2 SNEGSKA (reference sequence). The J segment lost 3 bases and the V segment lost 5 bases, leaving 4 bases of the junction unmatched. This CDR3 is 13 amino acids long. The CDR3 reads CSARTGGGYEQYF. The DNA for the CDR3 is TGCAGTGCTCGGACAGGGGGAGGCTACGAGCAGTACTTC.

This clonotype was recorded once. The chain uses TRBV30 and TRBJ2-2, with D possibly TRBD2 on 5 matching bases. This CDR3 has 11 residues. Deletions cut 8 bases from V and 6 bases from J, with 10 bases between. The germline V gene has CDR1 GTSNPN and CDR2 SVGIG (reference sequence). CDR3 residues: CAGTGAGELFF. The CDR3 coding sequence is TGTGCCGGAACCGGGGCCGGGGAGCTGTTTTTT.

This clonotype was detected many times. This chain joins TRBV7-9 and TRBJ2-3; D ambiguous. The CDR3 is 12 residues long. Trimming removed 2 bases from V and 6 bases from J, with 6 bases in between. Germline V gene data show CDR1 as SEHNR and CDR2 as FQNEAQ (reference sequence). CDR3 nucleotide sequence: TGTGCCAGCAGCTTAAATTCGGATACGCAGTATTTT. Amino acids: CASSLNSDTQYF. The full variable domain, rest sourced from reference TRBV7-9 and TRBJ2-3, is DTGVSQNPRHKITKRGQNVTFRCDPISEHNRLYWYRQTLGQGPEFLTYFQNEAQLEKSRLLSDRFSAERPKGSFSTLEIQRTEQGDSAMYLCASSLNSDTQYFGPGTRLTVL.

This clonotype was seen a single time. A read error may be the cause here, since a much bigger clone is one base away. The V gene is TRBV28, the J gene TRBJ1-1, with D possibly being TRBD1 (5 bases). The V gene lost 8 bases and the J gene lost 1 base, with 17 bases spanning the gap. Germline lookup yields CDR1 MDHEN and CDR2 SYDVKM. The CDR3 sequence is 15 residues long. The chain's CDR3 is CASPPPRGSNTEAFF. The CDR3 DNA reads TGTGCCAGCCCCCCCCCCCGGGGGTCGAACACTGAAGCTTTCTTT.

This clonotype was detected only a few times. The V call is TRBV15, the J call TRBJ2-2, with 7 bases that match TRBD1. With 3 bases clipped from V and 6 bases from J, the junction kept 10 bases outside the gene matches. This CDR3 has 16 amino acids. Germline CDR1 reads LNHNV; CDR2 reads YYDKDF (reference sequence). Written as DNA, the CDR3 is TGTGCCACCAGCAGTTGGGACAGCCTGACGGCCGGGGAGCTGTTTTTT. Its protein is CATSSWDSLTAGELFF.

The J gene is TRBJ1-2, the V gene TRBV12-5, with D perhaps TRBD1 (5 bases). Trimming took 6 bases from V and 6 from J, leaving 17 bases between them. Germline V gives CDR1 LGHNT, CDR2 FRNRAP. This CDR3 comprises 14 residues. In DNA form, the CDR3 reads TGTGCTAGTGGCGGAGAGGCCAGGGATGATGGCTACACCTTC. Encoded protein: CASGGEARDDGYTF. Combining the CDR3 with reference TRBV12-5 and TRBJ1-2 gives the whole variable domain DARVTQTPRHKVTEMGQEVTMRCQPILGHNTVFWYRQTMMQGLELLAYFRNRAPLDDSGMPKDRFSAEMPDATLATLKIQPSEPRDSAVYFCASGGEARDDGYTFGSGTRLTVV.

This clonotype was seen a few times. This chain connects TRBV2 to TRBJ2-7, with a weak D call TRBD2 (6 bases). Germline CDR1 SNHLY, CDR2 FYNNEI. V lost 5 bases, J lost 6 bases, and 14 bases lay in between. The CDR3 runs to 13 residues. In nucleotides, the CDR3 is TGTGCCAGCAGTCTGTCAGTTAGCGGCGAGCAGTACTTC. Translation gives CASSLSVSGEQYF.

The chain is built from TRBV6-1 and TRBJ2-5; D might be TRBD2 (5 bases). This CDR3 is 14 amino acids long. The germline V gene has CDR1 MNHNS and CDR2 SASEGT. The V gene lost 5 bases and the J gene lost 13 bases, with 23 bases spanning the gap. The DNA for the CDR3 is TGTGCCAGCAGTTATAGTCCTCCGGGGATCGCCGCGTACTTC. Its protein is CASSYSPPGIAAYF.

This clonotype was seen repeatedly, ten times or more. The J gene is TRBJ2-1, the V gene TRBV28; 7 nucleotides match TRBD2. Looked up from germline, CDR1 is MDHEN and CDR2 is SYDVKM. Germline trimming cut 1 base from V and 0 bases from J; bases unmatched to any gene: 6. The CDR3 sequence is 17 residues long. In DNA, the CDR3 is TGTGCCAGCAGTTTATTGGGAGGGTATAGCTCCTACAATGAGCAGTTCTTC. Residues: CASSLLGGYSSYNEQFF.

This clonotype was detected many times. The rearrangement joins TRBV3-1 to TRBJ1-5; no firm D call. This CDR3 is built from 12 residues. Trimming pared 0 bases from V and 4 bases from J, leaving 1 base between. Germline assignment: CDR1 LGHDT and CDR2 YNNKEL (reference sequence). CDR3 DNA sequence: TGTGCCAGCAGCCAAGATAATCAGCCCCAGCATTTT. It yields the protein CASSQDNQPQHF.

This clonotype was observed a handful of times. J is TRBJ2-2 and V is TRBV6-1; TRBD1 aligns across 8 bases. This CDR3 comprises 15 residues. J lost 3 bases, V lost 4 bases, and 4 bases had no gene match. Germline V gives CDR1 MNHNS, CDR2 SASEGT. DNA for the CDR3: TGTGCCAGCAGTGTACAGGGGGTTTACACCGGGGAGCTGTTTTTT. Translating it yields CASSVQGVYTGELFF.

This clonotype was recorded at least ten times. V usage is TRBV27 and J usage is TRBJ2-7; TRBD2 agrees at 12 bases. The length of the CDR3 is 15 residues. J gave up 6 bases and V 5 bases, and 8 bases lay outside the gene matches. CDR1 and CDR2 from the germline V gene are MNHEY and SMNVEV (reference sequence). The CDR3 region has the DNA TGTGCCAGCAGTGGAAGACTAGCGGGAGTAGGCGAGCAGTACTTC. This gives the protein CASSGRLAGVGEQYF.

V usage is TRBV6-1 and J usage is TRBJ2-7; 11 bases agree with TRBD1. The germline V gene encodes CDR1 MNHNS and CDR2 SASEGT. The CDR3 sequence is 14 residues long. V dropped 10 bases and J dropped 6; count of bases not matched to a gene: 11. CDR3 sequence: CAIRGPGQGGEQYF. DNA of the CDR3: TGTGCCATCAGGGGACCGGGACAGGGGGGCGAGCAGTACTTC.

This clonotype was picked up many times. This sequence joins TRBV2 and TRBJ2-1, with D possibly called TRBD1 or TRBD2 (6 bases each). Germline lookup yields CDR1 SNHLY and CDR2 FYNNEI. CDR3 size: 15 residues. Trimming stripped 6 bases from V and 4 bases from J, with 16 bases between. The DNA for the CDR3 is TGTGCCAGCAGCATTAGGGGGGTAAATTACAATGAGCAGTTCTTC. Protein: CASSIRGVNYNEQFF.

This chain connects TRBV7-9 to TRBJ1-1; D uncertain. V lost 5 bases to trimming and J lost 3 bases, with 16 bases between them. The CDR3 length is 15 residues. Germline V gene data show CDR1 as SEHNR and CDR2 as FQNEAQ (reference sequence). Here the CDR3 DNA reads TGTGCCAGCAGCCCGCGTCGGGGTTGGGACACTGAAGCTTTCTTT. It encodes CASSPRRGWDTEAFF.

This clonotype was counted only a few times. The chain joins TRBV4-1 to TRBJ2-1, with D possibly matching TRBD2 (6 bases). V was pared by 2 bases and J by 4 bases, with 12 bases between. The CDR3 covers 15 residues. In germline, CDR1 is MGHRA, CDR2 YSYEKL. The CDR3 DNA is TGCGCCAGCAGCCAAATCCTAGCGCCGTACAATGAGCAGTTCTTC. Translated, it gives CASSQILAPYNEQFF.

This sequence joins TRBV2 and TRBJ2-1; D call uncertain. Trimming shortened V by 2 bases and J by 3 bases, and 5 bases separated the two germline ends. The CDR3 spans 13 residues. Per the germline V gene, CDR1 is SNHLY and CDR2 is FYNNEI. CDR3 sequence reads: CASSETNYNEQFF. In DNA, the CDR3 is TGTGCCAGCAGTGAAACCAACTACAATGAGCAGTTCTTC.

Only a few counts were recorded for this clonotype. This rearrangement joins TRBV7-9 to TRBJ2-7; D is ambiguous. The ends were cut back, 5 bases at V and 4 bases at J, with 12 bases in the middle. Germline V CDR1 and CDR2: SEHNR, FQNEAQ (reference sequence). The length of the CDR3 is 13 residues. CDR3 sequence reads: CASSVSNRYEQYF. CDR3 DNA sequence: TGTGCCAGCAGCGTATCCAACAGATACGAGCAGTACTTC.